This entry is about one T cell receptor (beta chain). No antigen is known for it. The data stem from a study of identical twins. Each CDR3 protein is one row after TCRdb ran MiXCR on the 5' RACE reads. The sample carries roughly 690,000 distinct CDR3 sequences, over 5% recorded once. Healthy Caucasians made up all donors. The CDR3 consists of 16 residues. The J segment lost 6 bases and the V segment lost 6 bases, leaving 14 bases of the junction unmatched. Findings of the study overall: Beta out-of-frame sequences showed weaker excess twin sharing.

The V gene is TRBV12-3 or TRBV12-4, the J gene TRBJ1-5; the match to TRBD1 covers 7 bases. This clonotype originated in a man aged 18-30 years in good health. The material sequenced was naive T cells sorted from blood. The CDR3 nucleotides are TGTGCCAGCAGCTTGGAGACAGGGCCTGCGAGTCAGCCCCAGCATTTT. It yields the protein CASSLETGPASQPQHF.